This T cell receptor beta chain was recorded in a study of identical twins (dated by TCRdb to the mid-2010s). Notes on the research overall: TCR alpha and beta repertoires from monozygotic twins, unrelated adults of various ages and cord blood were deep-sequenced to test whether fetal clonotypes persist. Replicate twin experiments were performed at different times using different library preparation protocols to rule out contamination. Broader findings and caveats from the paper: Excess twin sharing in beta out-of-frame sequences was weaker because fewer shared sequences lowered the signal-to-noise ratio. Conclusions relied on cross-sectional statistical analysis, since the same donors could not be followed over many years. Compared with coincidental sharing between unrelated individuals, an excess of low generation-probability sequences was observed among out-of-frame TCR alpha sequences shared between twins. In monozygotic twins, out-of-frame TCR alpha sharing was systematically underestimated by recombination models, although the models agreed with sharing between unrelated individuals. Invariant T cells such as MAIT and iNKT could partly confound zero-insertion analyses, although diverse VJ usage argued against such confounding for most clonotypes. Abundant cord blood beta clonotypes carried fewer insertions; young adult naive repertoires showed a weaker similar trend, while memory repertoires showed none.

Libraries were prepared through 5' RACE. These reads were obtained on an Illumina HiSeq 2000. Template switching added a universal primer binding site, and the final cDNA carried a unique molecular identifier that allowed TCR cDNA molecules to be counted accurately. Specific primers in the conserved constant-segment region were used to synthesize first-strand cDNA for the TCR alpha and beta chains. To control for contamination, every cDNA library was double barcoded, receiving both a SMART-Mk sample barcode and Illumina barcodes. TruSeq adapter sequences along with Illumina sample barcodes were introduced in two successive PCR steps. Sequencing of the TCR alpha and beta cDNA libraries was done on the Illumina HiSeq platform using custom primers. On the study's bioinformatics: Unique molecular identifiers were extracted from raw reads with MiGEC, and CDR3 positions were determined with MiXCR. Recombination models were inferred per individual with the repgenHMM and IGoR tools using an EM algorithm. The analysis of shared clonotypes was done with the tcR package in R, with sharing normalized by the product of cloneset sizes. To study raw recombination free of thymic and clonal selection effects, out-of-frame nonproductive sequences were analyzed. The public reads were run again by TCRdb, first through fastp at Q25 and then through MiXCR, and only productive beta chains were kept. One record per CDR3 amino acid sequence lists the most common genes and DNA. The V and J calls and clone size are TCRdb's, not the authors'. This sample is represented by about 240,000 distinct CDR3 sequences; 6% to 8.5% of them were singletons. The ten largest clones capture roughly 5% of the sample.

Concerning this clonotype: No antigen is known for it. It has no much larger one-base neighbor in the sample; base qualities were not kept.

All donors were healthy Caucasians. Three pairs of female monozygotic twins, all aged about 18 to 29 years, were included in the twin cohort. Positive isolation kits from Invitrogen were used to isolate CD4+ and CD8+ T cell populations. These data are also associated with another study on yellow fever vaccine responses in identical twins. The second publication reports: According to the authors, in identical twins the way T cells responded to vaccination appeared partly convergent and partly personalized. The study precisely tracked vaccine-responding T cell clones in identical twins.

Input material: CD8+ T cells sorted from blood. The receptor's source is a young woman in good health.

The CDR3 is CASRSPTEAYEQYF. The DNA sequence reads TGTGCCAGCAGGTCCCCGACAGAAGCGTACGAGCAGTACTTC. The rearrangement joined TRBV11-2 to TRBJ2-7; the D gene is perhaps TRBD1, from 5 matching bases. V drops 6 bases and J drops 4 bases, leaving 16 bases in between. The CDR3 starts with the cysteine, ends with the phenylalanine, and has 14 residues. Just CDR3 DNA is preserved here, 42 bases in frame from base 1. CDR1 and CDR2 (SGHAT, FQNNGV) derive from the germline V gene. With the portions outside the CDR3 filled from the reference TRBV11-2 and TRBJ2-7 genes, the complete variable region becomes EAGVAQSPRYKIIEKRQSVAFWCNPISGHATLYWYQQILGQGPKLLIQFQNNGVVDDSQLPKDRFSAERLKGVDSTLKIQPAKLEDSAVYLCASRSPTEAYEQYFGPGTRLTVT.